The 7 T cell receptor beta chains below come from one sample, sequenced in a study of a mutant IDH1 vaccine in newly diagnosed glioma. Time point defined: week 23, last vaccination. The vaccine gave 300 ug of a 20-mer mutant IDH1 peptide subcutaneously per dose. The table came from immunoSEQ multiplex PCR; TCRdb's copy has only in-frame clones and leaves some out. This table has tens of thousands of clones, approximately 84% appearing once. Their antigens are not known. The source was PBMCs, collected from a glioma patient whose treatment included an IDH1 peptide vaccine. These receptors came from a man between 18 and 35 years old with glioma.

The chain has TRBV19 and TRBJ1-5; D is unclear. The CDR3 runs to 16 residues. Germline CDR1 LNHDA, CDR2 SQIVND (reference sequence). The V and J ends lost 3 bases and 3 bases respectively, with 15 bases between them. In DNA form, the CDR3 reads TGTGCCAGTAGTATTAGTCTACTAGCCTTCAATCAGCCCCAGCATTTT. The encoded protein is CASSISLLAFNQPQHF.

The DNA of the CDR3 is TGTGCCAGCAGCCTCACAGGGGGGGTAACAGATACGCAGTATTTT. As protein: CASSLTGGVTDTQYF. This chain connects TRBV6-1 to TRBJ2-3, with D perhaps TRBD1 (8 bases). This CDR3 contains 15 residues. Trimming left V 6 bases short and J 3 bases short, with 16 bases between. The germline V gene has CDR1 MNHNS and CDR2 SASEGT.

The CDR3 DNA follows: TGTGCCAGCAGCCCAACAGGGGGAGTCTCCTACGAGCAGTACTTC. This codes for CASSPTGGVSYEQYF. V usage is TRBV7-8 and J usage is TRBJ2-7; 8 positions agree with TRBD1. The CDR3 sequence is 15 residues long. The V gene end was trimmed by 5 bases and the J gene end by 0 bases; junction bases not matched to a gene: 6. Germline V gene lookup returns CDR1 SGHVS and CDR2 FQNEAQ.

V and J are TRBV4-1 and TRBJ1-5, with 8 bases that match TRBD1. This CDR3 has 15 amino acids. Germline CDR1 and CDR2: MGHRA and YSYEKL. With 5 bases clipped from V and 3 bases from J, the junction kept 6 bases outside the gene matches. The CDR3 loop is CASSARDRSNQPQHF. In nucleotides, the CDR3 is TGCGCCAGCAGCGCCCGGGACAGGTCCAATCAGCCCCAGCATTTT.

This chain links TRBV7-9 with TRBJ2-1, with TRBD2 matching 8 bases. This CDR3 region has 15 residues. V lost 5 bases to trimming and J lost 8 bases; unmatched junction nucleotides: 11. The germline V gene encodes CDR1 SEHNR and CDR2 FQNEAQ (reference sequence). CDR3 amino acids: CASSPPFGGVDEQFF. DNA of the CDR3: TGTGCCAGCAGCCCCCCTTTCGGGGGGGTGGATGAGCAGTTCTTC.

J is TRBJ1-2 and V is TRBV4-2; no clear D. The V end was cut by 0 bases, the J end by 4 bases, with 12 bases between. This CDR3 has 15 residues. CDR1 and CDR2 from the germline V gene are LGHNA and YNFKEQ. The CDR3 DNA reads as TGTGCCAGCAGCCAAGATCCTGGGCTGAGCTATGGCTACACCTTC. Protein product: CASSQDPGLSYGYTF.

This rearrangement joins TRBV7-2 to TRBJ1-5; D is uncertain. The CDR3 length is 15 residues. Germline V gene data show CDR1 as SGHTA and CDR2 as FQGNSA. Trimming stripped 5 bases from V and 1 base from J, with 12 bases between. Here the CDR3 DNA reads TGTGCCAGCAGCCCTGGCGGGGTAAGCAATCAGCCCCAGCATTTT. Its translation is CASSPGGVSNQPQHF.